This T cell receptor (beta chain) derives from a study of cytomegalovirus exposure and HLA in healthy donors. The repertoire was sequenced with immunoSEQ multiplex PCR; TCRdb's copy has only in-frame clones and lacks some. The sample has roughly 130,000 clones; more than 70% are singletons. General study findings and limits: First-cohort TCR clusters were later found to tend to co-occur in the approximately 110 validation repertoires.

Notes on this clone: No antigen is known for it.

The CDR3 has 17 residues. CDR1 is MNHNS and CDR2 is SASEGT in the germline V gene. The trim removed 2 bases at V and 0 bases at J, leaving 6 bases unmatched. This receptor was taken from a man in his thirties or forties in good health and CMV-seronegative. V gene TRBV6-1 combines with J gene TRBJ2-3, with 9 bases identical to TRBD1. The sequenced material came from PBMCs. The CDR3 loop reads CASSELPGQGSTDTQYF. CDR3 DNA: TGTGCCAGCAGTGAATTGCCGGGACAGGGTAGCACAGATACGCAGTATTTT.